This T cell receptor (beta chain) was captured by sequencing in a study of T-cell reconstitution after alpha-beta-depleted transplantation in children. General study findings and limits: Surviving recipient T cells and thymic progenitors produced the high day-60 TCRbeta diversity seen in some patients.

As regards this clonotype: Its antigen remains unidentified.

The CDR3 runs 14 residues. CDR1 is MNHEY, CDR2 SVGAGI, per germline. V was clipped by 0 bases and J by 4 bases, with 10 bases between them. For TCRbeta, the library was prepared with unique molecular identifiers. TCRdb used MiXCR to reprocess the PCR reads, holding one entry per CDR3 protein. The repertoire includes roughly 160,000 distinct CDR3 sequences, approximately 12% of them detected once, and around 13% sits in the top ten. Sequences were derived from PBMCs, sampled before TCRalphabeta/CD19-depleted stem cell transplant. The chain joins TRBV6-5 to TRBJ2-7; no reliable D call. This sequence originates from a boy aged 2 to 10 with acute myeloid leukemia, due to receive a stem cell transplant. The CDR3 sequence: CASSYSGADYEQYV. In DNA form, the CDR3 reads TGTGCCAGCAGTTACTCGGGTGCGGATTACGAGCAGTACGTC.